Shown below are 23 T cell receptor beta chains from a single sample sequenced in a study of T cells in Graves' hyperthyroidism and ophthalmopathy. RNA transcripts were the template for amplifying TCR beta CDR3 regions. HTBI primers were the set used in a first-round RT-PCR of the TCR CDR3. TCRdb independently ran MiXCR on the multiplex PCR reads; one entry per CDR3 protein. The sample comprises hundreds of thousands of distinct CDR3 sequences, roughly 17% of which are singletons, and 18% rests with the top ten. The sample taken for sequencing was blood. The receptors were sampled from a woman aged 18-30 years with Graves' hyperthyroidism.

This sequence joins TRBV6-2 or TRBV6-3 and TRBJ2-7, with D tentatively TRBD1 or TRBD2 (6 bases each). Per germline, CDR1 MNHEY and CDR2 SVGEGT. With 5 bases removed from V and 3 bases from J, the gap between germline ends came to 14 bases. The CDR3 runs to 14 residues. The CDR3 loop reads CASSHGGQYYEQYF. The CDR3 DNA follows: TGTGCCAGCAGTCACGGGGGACAATACTACGAGCAGTACTTC.

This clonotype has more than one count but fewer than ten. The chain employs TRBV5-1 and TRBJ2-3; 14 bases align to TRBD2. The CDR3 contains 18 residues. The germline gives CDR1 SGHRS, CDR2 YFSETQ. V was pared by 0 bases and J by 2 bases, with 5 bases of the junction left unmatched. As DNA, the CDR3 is TGCGCCAGCAGCTTGGATGGGACTAGCGGGAGAGCCACAGATACGCAGTATTTT. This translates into CASSLDGTSGRATDTQYF.

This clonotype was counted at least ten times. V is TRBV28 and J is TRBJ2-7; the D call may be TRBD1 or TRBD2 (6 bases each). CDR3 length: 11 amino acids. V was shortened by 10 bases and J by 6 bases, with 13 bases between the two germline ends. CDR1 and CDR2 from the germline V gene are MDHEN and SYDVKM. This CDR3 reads CATHGGLEQYF. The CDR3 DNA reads TGTGCCACCCATGGGGGGCTCGAGCAGTACTTC. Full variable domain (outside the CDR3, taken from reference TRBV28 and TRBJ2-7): DVKVTQSSRYLVKRTGEKVFLECVQDMDHENMFWYRQDPGLGLRLIYFSYDVKMKEKGDIPEGYSVSREKKERFSLILESASTNQTSMYLCATHGGLEQYFGPGTRLTVT.

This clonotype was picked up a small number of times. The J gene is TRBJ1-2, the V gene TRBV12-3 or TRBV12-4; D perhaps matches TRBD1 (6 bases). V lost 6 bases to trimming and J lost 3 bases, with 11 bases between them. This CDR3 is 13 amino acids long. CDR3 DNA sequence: TGTGCCAGCAGCCGGGACACAGACTATGGCTACACCTTC. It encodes CASSRDTDYGYTF.

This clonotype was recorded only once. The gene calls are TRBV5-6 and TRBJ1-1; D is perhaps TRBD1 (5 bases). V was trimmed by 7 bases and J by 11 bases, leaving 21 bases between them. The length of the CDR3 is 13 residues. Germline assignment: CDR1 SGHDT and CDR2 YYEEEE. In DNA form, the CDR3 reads TGTGCCAGCGCGTTGACGAGGGGTGTCGGCGCTTTCTTT. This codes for CASALTRGVGAFF.

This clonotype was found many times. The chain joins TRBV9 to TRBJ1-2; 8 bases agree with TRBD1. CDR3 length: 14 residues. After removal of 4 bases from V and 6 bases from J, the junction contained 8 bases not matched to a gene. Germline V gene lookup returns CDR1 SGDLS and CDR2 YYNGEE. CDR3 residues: CASSHRAGGDGYTF. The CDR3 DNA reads TGTGCCAGCAGCCACAGGGCAGGGGGCGATGGCTACACCTTC.

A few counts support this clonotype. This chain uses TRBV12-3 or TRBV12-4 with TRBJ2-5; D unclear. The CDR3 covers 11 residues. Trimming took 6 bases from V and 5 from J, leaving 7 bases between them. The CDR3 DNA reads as TGTGCCAGCAGCATGGCGGAGACCCAGTACTTC. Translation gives CASSMAETQYF.

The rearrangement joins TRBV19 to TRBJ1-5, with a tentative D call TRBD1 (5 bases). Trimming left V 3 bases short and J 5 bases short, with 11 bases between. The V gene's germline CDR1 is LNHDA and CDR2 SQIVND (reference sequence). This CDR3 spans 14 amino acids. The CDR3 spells CASSIGHGDQPQHF. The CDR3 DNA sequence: TGTGCCAGTAGTATCGGACACGGTGATCAGCCCCAGCATTTT. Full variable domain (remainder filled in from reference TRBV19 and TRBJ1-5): DGGITQSPKYLFRKEGQNVTLSCEQNLNHDAMYWYRQDPGQGLRLIYYSQIVNDFQKGDIAEGYSVSREKKESFPLTVTSAQKNPTAFYLCASSIGHGDQPQHFGDGTRLSIL.

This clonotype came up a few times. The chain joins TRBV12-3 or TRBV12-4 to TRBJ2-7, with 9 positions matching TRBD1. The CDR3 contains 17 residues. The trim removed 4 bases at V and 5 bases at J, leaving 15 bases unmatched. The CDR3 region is CASSSPSTGGPWDEQYF. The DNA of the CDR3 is TGTGCCAGCAGTTCACCCTCCACAGGGGGCCCCTGGGACGAGCAGTACTTC.

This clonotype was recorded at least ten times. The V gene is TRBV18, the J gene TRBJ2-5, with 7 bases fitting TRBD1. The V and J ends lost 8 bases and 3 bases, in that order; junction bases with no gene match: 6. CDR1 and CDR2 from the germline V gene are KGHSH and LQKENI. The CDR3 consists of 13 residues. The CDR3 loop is CASSRQGEETQYF. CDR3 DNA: TGTGCCAGCAGCCGACAGGGAGAAGAGACCCAGTACTTC.

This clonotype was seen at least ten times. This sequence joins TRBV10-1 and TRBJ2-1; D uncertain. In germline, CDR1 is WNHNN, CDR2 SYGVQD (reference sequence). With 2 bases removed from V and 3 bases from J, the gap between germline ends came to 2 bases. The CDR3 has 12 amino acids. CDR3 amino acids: CASSEGYNEQFF. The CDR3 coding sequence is TGCGCCAGCAGTGAGGGCTACAATGAGCAGTTCTTC.

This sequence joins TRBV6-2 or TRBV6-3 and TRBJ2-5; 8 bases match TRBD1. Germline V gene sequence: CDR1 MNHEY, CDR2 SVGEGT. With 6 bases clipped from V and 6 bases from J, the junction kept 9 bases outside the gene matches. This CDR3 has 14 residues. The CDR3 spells CASSRTDRAQTQYF. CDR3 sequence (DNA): TGTGCCAGCAGCCGAACGGACAGGGCACAGACCCAGTACTTC.

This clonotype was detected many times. CDR3 DNA sequence: TGCGCCAGCAGCTTGGCCCTCCCTCAGGGCGATGAGCAGTTCTTC. Amino acids: CASSLALPQGDEQFF. The J gene is TRBJ2-1, the V gene TRBV5-1, with D perhaps TRBD1 (5 bases). CDR1 is SGHRS and CDR2 is YFSETQ in the germline V gene. CDR3 length: 15 residues. Trimming took off 0 bases at V and 8 bases at J, with 15 bases between the two ends. The variable domain in full, completed from reference TRBV5-1 and TRBJ2-1, reads KAGVTQTPRYLIKTRGQQVTLSCSPISGHRSVSWYQQTPGQGLQFLFEYFSETQRNKGNFPGRFSGRQFSNSRSEMNVSTLELGDSALYLCASSLALPQGDEQFFGPGTRLTVL.

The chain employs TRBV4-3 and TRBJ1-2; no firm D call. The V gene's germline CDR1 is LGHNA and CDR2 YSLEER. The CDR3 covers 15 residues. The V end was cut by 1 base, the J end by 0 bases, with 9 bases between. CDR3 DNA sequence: TGCGCCAGCAGCCAAGTTGGGTCTTCTAACTATGGCTACACCTTC. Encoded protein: CASSQVGSSNYGYTF.

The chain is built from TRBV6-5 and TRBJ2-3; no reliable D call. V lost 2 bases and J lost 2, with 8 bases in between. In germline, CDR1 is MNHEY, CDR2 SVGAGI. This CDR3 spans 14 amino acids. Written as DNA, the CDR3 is TGTGCCAGCAGTTACACGGCACTCACAGATACGCAGTATTTT. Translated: CASSYTALTDTQYF.

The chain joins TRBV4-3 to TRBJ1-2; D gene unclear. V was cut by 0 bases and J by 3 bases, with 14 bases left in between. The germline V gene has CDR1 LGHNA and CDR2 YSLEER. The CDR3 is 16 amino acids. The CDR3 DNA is TGCGCCAGCAGCCAAGATTCACGGGGTGAGGACTATGGCTACACCTTC. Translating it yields CASSQDSRGEDYGYTF.

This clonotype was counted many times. CDR3 in amino acids: CASSSDGGWDTQYF. In DNA form, the CDR3 reads TGTGCCAGCAGCTCGGACGGGGGCTGGGATACGCAGTATTTT. The gene calls are TRBV11-2 and TRBJ2-3; D is possibly TRBD1 or TRBD2 (6 bases each). The V end lost 4 bases, the J end lost 6 bases, and 14 bases lay between the germline ends. The CDR3 contains 14 residues. The germline CDR1 and CDR2 sequences are SGHAT and FQNNGV.

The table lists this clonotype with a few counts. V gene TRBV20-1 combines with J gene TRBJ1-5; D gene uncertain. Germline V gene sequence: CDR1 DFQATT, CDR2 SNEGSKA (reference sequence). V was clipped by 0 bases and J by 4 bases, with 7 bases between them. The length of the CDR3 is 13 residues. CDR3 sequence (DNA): TGCAGTGCTAGAGATAGTGGTAATCAGCCCCAGCATTTT. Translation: CSARDSGNQPQHF.

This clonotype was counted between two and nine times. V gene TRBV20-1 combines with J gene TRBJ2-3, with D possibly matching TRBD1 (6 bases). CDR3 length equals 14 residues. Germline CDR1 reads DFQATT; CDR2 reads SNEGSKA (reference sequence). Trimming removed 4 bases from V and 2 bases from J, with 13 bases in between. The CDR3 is CSATQGPSTDTQYF. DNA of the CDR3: TGCAGTGCTACCCAGGGGCCCTCCACAGATACGCAGTATTTT.

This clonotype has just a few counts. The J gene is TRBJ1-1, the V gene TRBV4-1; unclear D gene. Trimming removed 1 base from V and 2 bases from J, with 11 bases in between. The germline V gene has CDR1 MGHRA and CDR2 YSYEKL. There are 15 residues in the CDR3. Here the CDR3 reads CASSQAFPVNTEAFF. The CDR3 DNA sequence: TGCGCCAGCAGCCAAGCTTTTCCAGTTAACACTGAAGCTTTCTTT.

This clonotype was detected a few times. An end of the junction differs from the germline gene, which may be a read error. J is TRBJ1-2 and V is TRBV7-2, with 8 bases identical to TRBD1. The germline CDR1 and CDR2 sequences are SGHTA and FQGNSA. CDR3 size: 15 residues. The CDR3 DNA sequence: TGTGCCGGCAGCTTAATCCCAGGGGGCGACTATGGCTACACCTTC. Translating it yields CAGSLIPGGDYGYTF.

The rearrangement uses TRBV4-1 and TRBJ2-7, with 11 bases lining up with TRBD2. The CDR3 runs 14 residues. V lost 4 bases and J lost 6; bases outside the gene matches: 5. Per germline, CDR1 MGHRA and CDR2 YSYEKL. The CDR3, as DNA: TGCGCCAGCAGCCCACTAGCGGGAGTTCGCGAGCAGTACTTC. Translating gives CASSPLAGVREQYF.

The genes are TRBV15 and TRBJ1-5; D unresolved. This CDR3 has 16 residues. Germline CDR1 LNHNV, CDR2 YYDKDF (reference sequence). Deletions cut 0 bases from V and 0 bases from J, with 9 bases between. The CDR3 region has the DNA TGTGCCACCAGCAGAGATACGGGCAATAGCAATCAGCCCCAGCATTTT. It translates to CATSRDTGNSNQPQHF. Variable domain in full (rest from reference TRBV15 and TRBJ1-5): DAMVIQNPRYQVTQFGKPVTLSCSQTLNHNVMYWYQQKSSQAPKLLFHYYDKDFNNEADTPDNFQSRRPNTSFCFLDIRSPGLGDTAMYLCATSRDTGNSNQPQHFGDGTRLSIL.